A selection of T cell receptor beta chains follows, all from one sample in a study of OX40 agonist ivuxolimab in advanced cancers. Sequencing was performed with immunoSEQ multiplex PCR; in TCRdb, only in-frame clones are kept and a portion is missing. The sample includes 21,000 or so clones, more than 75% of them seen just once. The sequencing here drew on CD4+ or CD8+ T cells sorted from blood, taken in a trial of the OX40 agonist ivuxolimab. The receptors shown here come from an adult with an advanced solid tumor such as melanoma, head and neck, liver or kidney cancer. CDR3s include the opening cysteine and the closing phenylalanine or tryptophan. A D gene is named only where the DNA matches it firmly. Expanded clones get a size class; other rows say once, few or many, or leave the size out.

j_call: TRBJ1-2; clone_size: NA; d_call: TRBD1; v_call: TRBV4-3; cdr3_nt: TGCGCCAGCAGCCAAATTGGACAGGAACTAAGCTATGGCTACACCTTC; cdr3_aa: CASSQIGQELSYGYTF
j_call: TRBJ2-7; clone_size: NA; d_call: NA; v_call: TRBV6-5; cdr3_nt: TGTGCCAGCAGTTACGGAGGGTCGAACGTACGAGAGCAGTACTTC; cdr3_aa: CASSYGGSNVREQYF
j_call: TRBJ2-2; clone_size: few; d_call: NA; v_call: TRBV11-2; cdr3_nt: TGTGCCAGCAGCTCGGGGTCGCCCGGGGAGCTGTTTTTT; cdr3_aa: CASSSGSPGELFF
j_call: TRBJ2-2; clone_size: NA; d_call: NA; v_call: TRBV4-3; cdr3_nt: TGCGCCAGCAGCCTGCAGGGGGGCCTAGCGGCATCTGCGAACACCGGGGAGCTGTTTTTT; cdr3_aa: CASSLQGGLAASANTGELFF
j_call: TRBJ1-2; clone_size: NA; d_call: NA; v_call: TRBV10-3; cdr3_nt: TGTGCCATCAGTGACGAGTTCAGGTTAGATGGCTACACCTTC; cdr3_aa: CAISDEFRLDGYTF
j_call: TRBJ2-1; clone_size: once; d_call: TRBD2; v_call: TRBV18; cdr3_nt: TGTGCCAGCTCACCACGGCCAGCGGGGGAGTACAATGAGCAGTTCTTC; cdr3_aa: CASSPRPAGEYNEQFF
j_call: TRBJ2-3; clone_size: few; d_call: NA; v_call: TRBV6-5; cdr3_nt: TGTGCCAGCAGTTACGGGGGGGGGCGGCCGACAGATACGCAGTATTTT; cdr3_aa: CASSYGGGRPTDTQYF
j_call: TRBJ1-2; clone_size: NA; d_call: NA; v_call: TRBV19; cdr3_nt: TGTGCCAGTAGCCTGACAGAATCCTATGGCTACACCTTC; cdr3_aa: CASSLTESYGYTF
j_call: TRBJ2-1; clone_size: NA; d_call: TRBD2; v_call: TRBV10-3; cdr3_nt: TGTGCCAACGGATTATCTACGGGGGGTGAGCAGTTCTTC; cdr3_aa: CANGLSTGGEQFF
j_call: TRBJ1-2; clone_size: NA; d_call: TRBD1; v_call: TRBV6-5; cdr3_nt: TGTGCCAGCAGTTATCAGGGGGCGCATATCTATGGCTACACCTTC; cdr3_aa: CASSYQGAHIYGYTF
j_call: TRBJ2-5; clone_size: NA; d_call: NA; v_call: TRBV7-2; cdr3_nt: TGTGCCAGCAGCTTAGGCGGAAAAACGGCGGGGGAGACCCAGTACTTC; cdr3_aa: CASSLGGKTAGETQYF
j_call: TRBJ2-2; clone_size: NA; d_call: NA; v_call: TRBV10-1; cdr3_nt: TGCGCCAGTCGGCCCATCCAGGACACCGGGGAGCTGTTTTTT; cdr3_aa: CASRPIQDTGELFF
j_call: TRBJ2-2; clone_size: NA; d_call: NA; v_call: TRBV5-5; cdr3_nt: TGTGCCAGCAGCTTTTTTCCCATGACCTCTTTCGGGGAGCTGTTTTTT; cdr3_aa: CASSFFPMTSFGELFF
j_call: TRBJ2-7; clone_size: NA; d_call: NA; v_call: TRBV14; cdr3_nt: TGTGCCAGCAATTTTCAGGGCTCCTACGAGCAGTACTTC; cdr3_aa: CASNFQGSYEQYF
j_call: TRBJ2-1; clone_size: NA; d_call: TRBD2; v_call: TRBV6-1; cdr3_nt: TGTGCCACTAAAGCGGGGGGGCCGTCCTACAATGAGCAGTTCTTC; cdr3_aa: CATKAGGPSYNEQFF
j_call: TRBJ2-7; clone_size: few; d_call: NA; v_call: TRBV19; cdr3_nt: TGTGCCAGTAGTATTCAGGGAACCTACGAGCAGTACTTC; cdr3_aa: CASSIQGTYEQYF
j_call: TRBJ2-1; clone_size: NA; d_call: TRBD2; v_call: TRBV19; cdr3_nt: TGTGCCAGTAGTATAAGCGGGGGGGGATACAATGAGCAGTTCTTC; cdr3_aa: CASSISGGGYNEQFF
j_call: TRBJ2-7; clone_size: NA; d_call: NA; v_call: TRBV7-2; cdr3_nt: TGTGCCAGCAGCTTAGAGGGCGGACGTTCGGGGGAGCAGTACTTC; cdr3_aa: CASSLEGGRSGEQYF
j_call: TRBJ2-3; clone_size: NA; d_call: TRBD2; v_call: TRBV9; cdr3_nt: TGTGCCAGCAGCGTGAGCGGGGGGCACGCAGATACGCAGTATTTT; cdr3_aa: CASSVSGGHADTQYF
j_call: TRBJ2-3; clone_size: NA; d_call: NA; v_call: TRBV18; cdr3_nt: TGTGCCAGCTCACCACCGAACAGCCTCTTCACAGATACGCAGTATTTT; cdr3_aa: CASSPPNSLFTDTQYF